These T cell receptor beta chains were read from a single sample in a study of CD8+ T cells in alopecia areata. Sequencing was performed with immunoSEQ multiplex PCR; in TCRdb, only in-frame clones are kept and a portion is missing. The sample lists about 180,000 clones, about 53% occurring once. Sequencing was performed on CD8+ T cells sorted from blood, taken at week 24, from a patient treated with tofacitinib. These TCRs come from a human donor with alopecia areata. The CDR3 runs from the conserved cysteine through the conserved F or W. A D gene is named only where the DNA matches it firmly. Clone size is stated in some rows and not others, as once, few, many or a class when expanded.

TRBV30	TRBD1	TRBJ1-2	14	.	TGTGCCTGGAGTGTTGGGACAGGGCCCTATGGCTACACCTTC	CAWSVGTGPYGYTF
TRBV11-2	.	TRBJ1-2	13	.	TGTGCCAGCAGCCCCGGTGCAGTGGCTGGCTACACCTTC	CASSPGAVAGYTF
TRBV7-6	TRBD1	TRBJ2-3	15	.	TGTGCCAGCAGCGATCACAGGGGACGCACAGATACGCAGTATTTT	CASSDHRGRTDTQYF
TRBV10-2	.	TRBJ1-4	11	.	TGCGCCAGCAGTGAAGGTGAAAAACTGTTTTTT	CASSEGEKLFF
TRBV7-2	.	TRBJ1-2	15	.	TGTGCCAGCAGCCCGGTACAGGGACCCATCTATGGCTACACCTTC	CASSPVQGPIYGYTF
TRBV12-5	TRBD1	TRBJ2-7	16	once	TGTGCTAGTGGAGCCCCGGGACAGGGCATCTCCTACGAGCAGTACTTC	CASGAPGQGISYEQYF
TRBV4-3	.	TRBJ1-1	16	few	TGCGCCAGCAGCCAAGATTGGGGGGCAGAGGGCACTGAAGCTTTCTTT	CASSQDWGAEGTEAFF
TRBV29-1	.	TRBJ1-1	11	.	TGCAGCGTTGAACATCGGGGGCGAGCTTTCTTT	CSVEHRGRAFF
TRBV19	.	TRBJ1-4	15	.	TGTGCCAGTAGAATTACCGGGACATCGAATGAAAAACTGTTTTTT	CASRITGTSNEKLFF
TRBV30	TRBD1	TRBJ2-1	16	.	TGTGCCTGGGGACTCTCATCCGGGACAGGGCCCAATGAGCAGTTCTTC	CAWGLSSGTGPNEQFF
TRBV29-1	TRBD1	TRBJ2-1	14	.	TGCAGCGTTGCGGGGGACAGGGGTCAGGATGAGCAGTTCTTC	CSVAGDRGQDEQFF
TRBV29-1	.	TRBJ2-5	13	few	TGCAGCGTTGTTTTTACGAGAAAAGAGACCCAGTACTTC	CSVVFTRKETQYF
TRBV6-5	TRBD1	TRBJ1-1	15	few	TGTGCCAGCAGTTACGATCAGGGGGCGCGGGGTGAAGCTTTCTTT	CASSYDQGARGEAFF
TRBV2	.	TRBJ1-1	15	.	TGTGCCAGCACTCTAGGCGCCCCGGGAACCACTGAAGCTTTCTTT	CASTLGAPGTTEAFF
TRBV10-3	TRBD2	TRBJ2-5	17	.	TGTGCCATCAGTGAGTCCGGGACTAGCGGGCAAAAAGAGACCCAGTACTTC	CAISESGTSGQKETQYF
TRBV29-1	.	TRBJ1-2	13	.	TGCAGCGACTATCCAACGGGGATAGGTGGCTACACCTTC	CSDYPTGIGGYTF
TRBV7-9	.	TRBJ1-1	17	few	TGTGCCAGCAGCGAGCTTACCTCCGGGGCAGGGAACACTGAAGCTTTCTTT	CASSELTSGAGNTEAFF
TRBV29-1	.	TRBJ2-1	12	once	TGCAGCGGGACGGGACCCTACAATGAGCAGTTCTTC	CSGTGPYNEQFF